This record looks at one T cell receptor beta chain sequence and its context. The method was immunoSEQ multiplex PCR; TCRdb's version includes in-frame clones alone and lacks a portion of them. The sample yields about 280,000 clones, 85% seen once. The data were obtained in a study of blood T cell repertoires in COVID-19. Germline V gene sequence: CDR1 ENHRY, CDR2 SYGVKD. V shed 3 bases and J shed 9 bases, with 24 bases lying between them. The CDR3 spans 16 residues. The study recruited people aged about 18 to 90 years across approximately 24 US areas. Sequences were obtained from PBMCs or T cells enriched from blood (not recorded which). The chain has TRBV10-3 and TRBJ2-7; tentatively, D is TRBD1 (6 bases). This sequence originates from a woman between 45 and 65 years old who had recovered from COVID-19. The CDR3 DNA follows: TGTGCCATCAGTGATCCACGCCGGGACACCACCTCTGGGCAGTACTTC. Residues: CAISDPRRDTTSGQYF.